A selection of T cell receptor beta chains follows, all from one sample in a study of shared clonotypes between healthy human individuals. Sequencing used immunoSEQ multiplex PCR; TCRdb keeps in-frame clones, though not all of them. The table includes some 2.4 million clones, over 85% detected once. The specimen was naive CD4+ T cells from PBMCs. These receptors originate from a man aged 18 to 29 in good health. Some clones in this sample may be carry-over from other donors' samples. CDR3s include the opening cysteine and the closing phenylalanine or tryptophan. D genes are given only for firm matches. The size of a clone is reported for some rows only, either as once, few or many, or as a class for expanded clones.

>once|TRBV6-6|TRBD1|TRBJ1-2
TGTGCCAGCAGTTCTGACAGGGCTAACTATGGCTACACCTTC
CASSSDRANYGYTF
>.|TRBV7-6|.|TRBJ2-5
TGTGCCAGCAGCTTAGCGCCCGGGGACGGAGAGACCCAGTACTTC
CASSLAPGDGETQYF
>.|TRBV18|.|TRBJ2-1
TGTGCCAGCTCACCACCGTCCCTTAATGAGCAGTTCTTC
CASSPPSLNEQFF
>.|TRBV6-1|.|TRBJ1-5
TGTGCCAGCAGTGATGCGCTCCATCAGCCCCAGCATTTT
CASSDALHQPQHF
>.|TRBV4-3|.|TRBJ2-1
TGCGCCAGCAGCCCGCTCGGTCGGGCGGACAATGAGCAGTTCTTC
CASSPLGRADNEQFF
>.|TRBV29-1|TRBD1|TRBJ1-2
TGCAGCGTCCCGGGGCCAGGGGGGTTCCATGGCTACACCTTC
CSVPGPGGFHGYTF
>.|TRBV5-1|TRBD2|TRBJ2-3
TGCGCCAGCGGGACTAGCGGCTCCACAGATACGCAGTATTTT
CASGTSGSTDTQYF
>.|TRBV5-1|.|TRBJ2-5
TGCGCCAGCAGCACCGTAACGAGGGACGGAGAGACCCAGTACTTC
CASSTVTRDGETQYF
>.|TRBV10-3|TRBD2|TRBJ2-7
TGTGCCATCGGCGGACTAGCTCACAACGAGCAGTACTTC
CAIGGLAHNEQYF
>.|TRBV6-1|.|TRBJ1-1
TGTGCCAGCAGTGAAGCCCCGAACACTGAAGCTTTCTTT
CASSEAPNTEAFF
>.|TRBV11-2|TRBD2|TRBJ2-3
TGTGCCAGCAGCTTCGGGACTAGCGGGAGGGCAGGGGATACGCAGTATTTT
CASSFGTSGRAGDTQYF
>.|TRBV30|.|TRBJ2-5
TGTGCCTGGAGTGTACATCGTCTGGGGATACAAGAGACCCAGTACTTC
CAWSVHRLGIQETQYF
>.|TRBV9|.|TRBJ2-3
TGTGCCAGCAGCGTACAGGGACGGGGTCCGGAGGGAGATACGCAGTATTTT
CASSVQGRGPEGDTQYF
>.|TRBV5-1|.|TRBJ1-4
TGCGCCAGCAGCTTGGCGGGAGTGGATGATGAAAAACTGTTTTTT
CASSLAGVDDEKLFF
>.|TRBV4-1|.|TRBJ2-3
TGCGCCAGCAGCCCCGGGGCCCAGGTTAGCACAGATACGCAGTATTTT
CASSPGAQVSTDTQYF
>once|TRBV5-8|.|TRBJ1-3
TGTGCCAGCAGCTGGGGGGGACTGGCCTCTGGAAACACCATATATTTT
CASSWGGLASGNTIYF
>.|TRBV7-8|.|TRBJ2-1
TGTGCCAGCAGCTTAGCTTGGGGGAGGAGCTCCTACAATGAGCAGTTCTTC
CASSLAWGRSSYNEQFF
>.|TRBV20-1|.|TRBJ2-3
TGCAGTGCTAGCTCGGGGGATACGCAGTATTTT
CSASSGDTQYF
>once|TRBV11-1|TRBD1|TRBJ2-2
TGTGCCAGCAGCGCAAGTCCCGGGACAGGTTCCACCGGGGAGCTGTTTTTT
CASSASPGTGSTGELFF
>.|TRBV6-1|TRBD1|TRBJ2-3
TGTGCCAGCAGTTTCAGACAGGGCGGCACAGATACGCAGTATTTT
CASSFRQGGTDTQYF
>.|TRBV5-6|.|TRBJ2-1
TGTGCCAGCAGCTTGTGGGGTTTTGGGGCGGACGAGAACAATGAGCAGTTCTTC
CASSLWGFGADENNEQFF
>.|TRBV19|.|TRBJ2-3
TGTGCCAGTAGTATCGCGACGGGTACAGATACGCAGTATTTT
CASSIATGTDTQYF
>.|TRBV9|TRBD1|TRBJ2-1
TGTGCCAGCAGCGTAGCGCCAGGGGGATTAGGTGAGCAGTTCTTC
CASSVAPGGLGEQFF
>.|TRBV5-1|TRBD1|TRBJ2-7
TGCGCCAGCAGCCCCGGGACAGGGCCCTACGAGCAGTACTTC
CASSPGTGPYEQYF
>few|TRBV29-1|.|TRBJ1-1
TGCAGCGCTCCTAATTCGTTGAACACTGAAGCTTTCTTT
CSAPNSLNTEAFF
>.|TRBV28|.|TRBJ1-4
TGTGCCAGCAGTTGGGGTATTGGTGAAAAACTGTTTTTT
CASSWGIGEKLFF
>.|TRBV11-2|.|TRBJ2-3
TGTGCCAGCAACAGTGGGGGGGCTCTAGTCCAGGATACGCAGTATTTT
CASNSGGALVQDTQYF
>once|TRBV27|.|TRBJ1-4
TGTGCCAGCAGCTACCGGGACGGTAGTGAAAAACTGTTTTTT
CASSYRDGSEKLFF
>.|TRBV11-2|.|TRBJ1-2
TGTGCCAGCAGCCAAGAGCCCGGGGTCAGGAACTATGGCTACACCTTC
CASSQEPGVRNYGYTF
>once|TRBV28|TRBD1|TRBJ2-7
TGTGCCAGCAGTTTGAGACAGGGACGGGGCGAGCAGTACTTC
CASSLRQGRGEQYF
>.|TRBV5-4|TRBD2|TRBJ2-7
TGTGCCAGCAGTCTTACAGGACTAGCGGGAGAGGACAAGTACTTC
CASSLTGLAGEDKYF
>.|TRBV2|TRBD1|TRBJ2-2
TGTGCCAGCAGGGCCGGGACAGGGGGCACCGGGGAGCTGTTTTTT
CASRAGTGGTGELFF